One and the same sample provided the 2 T cell receptor beta chains below, sequenced in a study of Ad26.COV2.S vaccination and SARS-CoV-2 variants. The treatment is: 19 received Ad26.COV2.S at low or high dose, single or two shots; five or six received placebo; per-sample allocation not given. Collection of samples fell on day 63 after the first vaccine or placebo injection. The repertoire was sequenced with immunoSEQ multiplex PCR; TCRdb's copy has only in-frame clones and lacks some. Among about 500,000 clones listed, roughly 87% were seen once. Specimen: peripheral blood, collected in a trial of Ad26.COV2.S vaccine versus placebo. The receptor set was obtained from a person aged 18 to 59 who received the Ad26.COV2.S COVID-19 vaccine or a placebo.

This clone was seen just once. The V gene is TRBV2, the J gene TRBJ1-4, with 8 nucleotides matching TRBD1. V dropped 4 bases and J dropped 3; count of bases not matched to a gene: 4. Germline V gene data show CDR1 as SNHLY and CDR2 as FYNNEI. This CDR3 has 15 amino acids. CDR3 sequence (DNA): TGTGCCAGCAGTGGACCGACAGGGGCTAATGAAAAACTGTTTTTT. Translating gives CASSGPTGANEKLFF.

The genes are TRBV28 and TRBJ2-7; 7 bases are a match to TRBD1. V lost 10 bases, J lost 3 bases, and 6 bases stayed unmatched. The CDR3 is made up of 12 amino acids. Germline lookup yields CDR1 MDHEN and CDR2 SYDVKM. The CDR3 DNA reads TGTGCCACCCGGGACAGATTCTACGAGCAGTACTTC. Translation: CATRDRFYEQYF.